This is a list of T cell receptor beta chains from one sample in a study of beta chain features in type 1 diabetes. Sequencing was performed with immunoSEQ multiplex PCR; in TCRdb, only in-frame clones are kept and a portion is missing. This table holds roughly 50,000 clones, roughly 52% found once. Sequenced material: Tregs from blood. Every receptor here comes from a woman aged 35 to 49 with type 1 diabetes. CDR3s include the opening cysteine and the closing phenylalanine or tryptophan. D genes are given only for firm matches. For some rows the clone size is stated as once, few or many, or as a class when expanded; others skip it.

v_call	d_call	clone_size	j_call	cdr3_aa	cdr3_nt
TRBV10-3	TRBD1	-	TRBJ2-7	CAITAGTGEYEQYF	TGTGCCATCACCGCCGGGACAGGAGAGTACGAGCAGTACTTC
TRBV6-6	-	few	TRBJ2-4	CASSGPDRAKNIQYF	TGTGCCAGCAGTGGACCTGACAGGGCCAAAAACATTCAGTACTTC
TRBV7-9	-	-	TRBJ2-5	CASSFGVQETQYF	TGTGCCAGCAGCTTTGGAGTTCAAGAGACCCAGTACTTC
TRBV5-1	-	-	TRBJ2-7	CASSLEGRLWEQYF	TGCGCCAGCAGCTTGGAGGGGCGGCTCTGGGAGCAGTACTTC
TRBV18	-	few	TRBJ1-1	CASSPKEGGTEAFF	TGTGCCAGCTCACCAAAGGAGGGAGGTACTGAAGCTTTCTTT
TRBV2	-	once	TRBJ2-7	CASSQTYEQYF	TGTGCCAGCAGCCAAACCTACGAGCAGTACTTC
TRBV5-4	TRBD1	-	TRBJ2-7	CASSRGQGYYEQYF	TGTGCCAGCAGCAGGGGACAGGGGTACTACGAGCAGTACTTC
TRBV4-3	-	-	TRBJ1-5	CASSQGAEQPQHF	TGCGCCAGCAGCCAGGGGGCGGAACAGCCCCAGCATTTT
TRBV11-2	-	-	TRBJ2-1	CASSFSSTGSGGRGEQFF	TGTGCCAGCAGCTTCTCATCTACAGGGTCCGGCGGACGTGGTGAGCAGTTCTTC
TRBV2	-	few	TRBJ2-1	CASTPQGWREQFF	TGTGCCAGCACCCCCCAGGGCTGGCGTGAGCAGTTCTTC
TRBV5-1	TRBD1	-	TRBJ2-1	CASSLNGQENNEQFF	TGCGCCAGCAGCCTGAACGGACAGGAAAACAATGAGCAGTTCTTC
TRBV7-2	-	few	TRBJ2-3	CASSLRGAGDPPDTQYF	TGTGCCAGCAGCTTACGGGGGGCGGGGGACCCCCCAGATACGCAGTATTTT
TRBV4-3	-	few	TRBJ2-7	CASSQEHGTWNEQYF	TGCGCCAGCAGCCAAGAACACGGGACTTGGAACGAGCAGTACTTC
TRBV6-5	TRBD1	-	TRBJ1-1	CASSYSRGQMNTEAFF	TGTGCCAGCAGTTACTCGAGGGGACAGATGAACACTGAAGCTTTCTTT
TRBV5-1	-	-	TRBJ1-4	CASSLAGRNYEKLFF	TGCGCCAGCAGCTTGGCAGGGAGGAATTACGAAAAACTGTTTTTT
TRBV18	TRBD2	-	TRBJ2-7	CASSPGGSNYEQYF	TGTGCCAGCTCACCGGGGGGGAGTAATTACGAGCAGTACTTC
TRBV4-3	-	-	TRBJ1-4	CASSPQVRFNEKLFF	TGCGCCAGCAGCCCCCAGGTCAGGTTTAATGAAAAACTGTTTTTT
TRBV6-5	TRBD2	-	TRBJ2-1	CASSVLAGGYNEQFF	TGTGCCAGCAGTGTACTAGCGGGGGGATACAATGAGCAGTTCTTC
TRBV11-2	TRBD1	few	TRBJ2-3	CASSRYLPGQGTDTQYF	TGCGCCAGCAGCCGGTACCTACCGGGACAGGGCACAGATACGCAGTATTTT
TRBV2	TRBD1	-	TRBJ1-5	CASSDQGQGVNQPQHF	TGTGCCAGCAGTGATCAGGGACAGGGAGTCAATCAGCCCCAGCATTTT
TRBV7-2	-	-	TRBJ1-4	CASSLQGGAANEKLFF	TGTGCCAGCAGCTTACAGGGTGGCGCGGCTAATGAAAAACTGTTTTTT
TRBV28	-	-	TRBJ1-2	CASSPPGYGYTF	TGTGCCAGCAGCCCCCCCGGCTATGGCTACACCTTC
TRBV13	-	-	TRBJ1-2	CASSPGQTDGYTF	TGTGCCAGCAGCCCGGGACAAACCGATGGCTACACCTTC
TRBV5-4	TRBD2	-	TRBJ2-3	CASSVGLGADTQYF	TGTGCCAGCAGCGTGGGACTAGGGGCGGATACGCAGTATTTT
TRBV7-9	-	-	TRBJ2-5	CASSPPETQYF	TGTGCCAGCAGCCCCCCGGAGACCCAGTACTTC
TRBV2	TRBD1	-	TRBJ2-5	CASSKRTGAGVREQYF	TGTGCCAGCAGTAAAAGGACAGGGGCAGGGGTGAGGGAGCAGTACTTC
TRBV28	TRBD1	-	TRBJ1-1	CASRGTVNTEAFF	TGTGCCAGCAGGGGGACAGTGAACACTGAAGCTTTCTTT
TRBV7-9	TRBD1	-	TRBJ2-3	CASSLGTGPADTQYF	TGTGCCAGCAGCTTAGGGACAGGGCCGGCAGATACGCAGTATTTT
TRBV5-6	TRBD1	-	TRBJ2-1	CASSLADRGHYNEQFF	TGTGCCAGCAGCTTGGCTGACAGGGGGCATTACAATGAGCAGTTCTTC
TRBV4-2	TRBD2	-	TRBJ2-3	CASSQVLAGVDTQYF	TGTGCCAGCAGCCAAGTGCTAGCGGGAGTAGATACGCAGTATTTT
TRBV15	-	few	TRBJ1-2	CATSIGRGEGYTF	TGTGCCACCAGTATTGGTCGGGGAGAGGGCTACACCTTC
TRBV9	TRBD2	-	TRBJ2-7	CASSLSGRALAEQYF	TGTGCCAGCAGCCTAAGCGGGAGGGCCTTAGCCGAGCAGTACTTC
TRBV10-3	-	medium-sized	TRBJ2-7	CAIGGTDSYEQYF	TGTGCCATCGGGGGGACAGACTCCTACGAGCAGTACTTC
TRBV5-4	TRBD1	few	TRBJ2-7	CASSLEWTGRYEQYF	TGTGCCAGCAGCTTGGAATGGACAGGGCGCTACGAGCAGTACTTC
TRBV5-1	-	-	TRBJ2-1	CASSSGTRGSQFF	TGCGCCAGCAGCTCCGGGACTCGGGGGTCGCAGTTCTTC
TRBV28	-	-	TRBJ2-4	CASSSEGIQYF	TGTGCCAGCAGTTCTGAGGGCATTCAGTACTTC
TRBV5-1	-	-	TRBJ1-1	CASEGGRINEAFF	TGCGCCAGCGAGGGAGGGAGGATCAATGAAGCTTTCTTT
TRBV7-3	TRBD2	-	TRBJ2-7	CASSSRGGLGYEQYF	TGTGCCAGCAGCTCGAGGGGAGGGCTCGGCTACGAGCAGTACTTC
TRBV6-6	TRBD1	-	TRBJ1-5	CATRQGSNQPQHF	TGTGCCACTCGACAGGGTAGCAATCAGCCCCAGCATTTT
TRBV5-1	TRBD1	-	TRBJ1-2	CASSPTGDDYGYTF	TGCGCCAGCAGCCCGACAGGGGATGACTATGGCTACACCTTC
TRBV5-1	TRBD2	-	TRBJ2-1	CASTLAASSYNEQFF	TGCGCCAGCACACTAGCGGCTAGCTCCTACAATGAGCAGTTCTTC
TRBV18	TRBD1	-	TRBJ2-2	CASSPPTGARNTGELFF	TGTGCCAGCTCACCACCGACAGGGGCAAGGAACACCGGGGAGCTGTTTTTT
TRBV28	-	-	TRBJ1-1	CASSSPWAGSSEAFF	TGTGCCAGCAGTTCGCCTTGGGCAGGATCCTCTGAAGCTTTCTTT
TRBV6-5	TRBD1	-	TRBJ1-2	CASSPRTGENSYTF	TGTGCCAGCAGCCCCCGGACAGGGGAAAACAGCTACACCTTC
TRBV5-1	-	once	TRBJ2-1	CASHWGGLVTGNEQFF	TGCGCCAGCCACTGGGGGGGCCTAGTGACAGGCAATGAGCAGTTCTTC
TRBV5-1	-	few	TRBJ2-3	CASSEAEDTQYF	TGCGCCAGCAGCGAAGCGGAAGATACGCAGTATTTT
TRBV18	-	-	TRBJ2-1	CASSPPGGSYNEQFF	TGTGCCAGCTCACCACCCGGGGGCTCCTACAATGAGCAGTTCTTC
TRBV27	-	-	TRBJ1-5	CASSFAGAPGQPQHF	TGTGCCAGCAGTTTCGCAGGGGCGCCAGGTCAGCCCCAGCATTTT
TRBV7-2	-	medium-sized	TRBJ2-5	CASSLARGETQYF	TGTGCCAGCAGCTTAGCCAGAGGGGAGACCCAGTACTTC
TRBV18	TRBD2	-	TRBJ2-2	CASSPTAAGLAGTGELFF	TGTGCCAGCTCACCTACGGCTGCCGGACTAGCGGGGACCGGGGAGCTGTTTTTT
TRBV19	TRBD1	few	TRBJ2-7	CASKGQGIYEQYF	TGTGCCAGTAAGGGACAGGGGATCTACGAGCAGTACTTC
TRBV7-7	-	-	TRBJ2-1	CASSLASGGEQFF	TGTGCCAGCAGCTTAGCCTCAGGAGGTGAGCAGTTCTTC
TRBV6-6	TRBD2	once	TRBJ2-7	CASRGRGPYEQYF	TGTGCCAGCAGGGGGAGGGGACCCTACGAGCAGTACTTC
TRBV7-8	TRBD1	once	TRBJ1-4	CASSSLTGGDEKLFF	TGTGCCAGCAGCTCCTTGACAGGGGGTGATGAAAAACTGTTTTTT
TRBV28	TRBD1	-	TRBJ1-2	CASRSRDSHGYTF	TGTGCCAGCAGGTCCCGGGACAGCCATGGCTACACCTTC